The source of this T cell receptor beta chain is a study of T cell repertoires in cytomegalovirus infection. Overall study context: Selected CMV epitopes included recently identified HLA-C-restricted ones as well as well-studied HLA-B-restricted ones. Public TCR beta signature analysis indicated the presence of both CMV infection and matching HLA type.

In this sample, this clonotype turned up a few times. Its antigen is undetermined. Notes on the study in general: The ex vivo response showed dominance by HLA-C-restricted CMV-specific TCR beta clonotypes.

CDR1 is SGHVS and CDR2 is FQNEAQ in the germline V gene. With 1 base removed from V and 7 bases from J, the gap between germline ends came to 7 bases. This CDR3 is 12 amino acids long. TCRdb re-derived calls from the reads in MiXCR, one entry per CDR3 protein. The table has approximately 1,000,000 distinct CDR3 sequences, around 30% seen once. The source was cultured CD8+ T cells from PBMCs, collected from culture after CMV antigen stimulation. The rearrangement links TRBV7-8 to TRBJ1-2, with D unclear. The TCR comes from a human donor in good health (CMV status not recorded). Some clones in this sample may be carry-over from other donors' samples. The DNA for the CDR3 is TGTGCCAGCAGCTTAGAACGACTTGGCTACACCTTC. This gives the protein CASSLERLGYTF.